The present T cell receptor (beta chain) was sequenced within a study of CD8 T cells in Susac syndrome. An amount of RNA that ranged from roughly 0.45 to 1 ug was reverse transcribed with random hexamers. Amplification of the TCR beta CDR3 was carried out by immunoSEQ multiplex PCR, which spanned a total of 54 Vbeta and 13 Jbeta segments. MiXCR was run by TCRdb on the immunoSEQ multiplex PCR reads, yielding one entry per CDR3 protein. This sample has some 190,000 distinct CDR3 sequences; about 94% occur once, and the top ten carry approximately 0.15%. The V end lost 5 bases, the J end lost 7 bases, and 18 bases lay between the germline ends. The V gene's germline CDR1 is LNHDA and CDR2 SQIVND (reference sequence). There are 16 residues in the CDR3.

The chain employs TRBV19 and TRBJ1-6; D perhaps matches TRBD1 (6 bases). The sequence was collected from a human donor with Susac syndrome. Sequencing was performed on CD4+ T cells from PBMCs. The CDR3 reads CASSLEFRTVNSPLHF. As DNA, the CDR3 is TGTGCCAGTAGTTTGGAGTTTAGGACAGTGAATTCACCCCTCCACTTT.